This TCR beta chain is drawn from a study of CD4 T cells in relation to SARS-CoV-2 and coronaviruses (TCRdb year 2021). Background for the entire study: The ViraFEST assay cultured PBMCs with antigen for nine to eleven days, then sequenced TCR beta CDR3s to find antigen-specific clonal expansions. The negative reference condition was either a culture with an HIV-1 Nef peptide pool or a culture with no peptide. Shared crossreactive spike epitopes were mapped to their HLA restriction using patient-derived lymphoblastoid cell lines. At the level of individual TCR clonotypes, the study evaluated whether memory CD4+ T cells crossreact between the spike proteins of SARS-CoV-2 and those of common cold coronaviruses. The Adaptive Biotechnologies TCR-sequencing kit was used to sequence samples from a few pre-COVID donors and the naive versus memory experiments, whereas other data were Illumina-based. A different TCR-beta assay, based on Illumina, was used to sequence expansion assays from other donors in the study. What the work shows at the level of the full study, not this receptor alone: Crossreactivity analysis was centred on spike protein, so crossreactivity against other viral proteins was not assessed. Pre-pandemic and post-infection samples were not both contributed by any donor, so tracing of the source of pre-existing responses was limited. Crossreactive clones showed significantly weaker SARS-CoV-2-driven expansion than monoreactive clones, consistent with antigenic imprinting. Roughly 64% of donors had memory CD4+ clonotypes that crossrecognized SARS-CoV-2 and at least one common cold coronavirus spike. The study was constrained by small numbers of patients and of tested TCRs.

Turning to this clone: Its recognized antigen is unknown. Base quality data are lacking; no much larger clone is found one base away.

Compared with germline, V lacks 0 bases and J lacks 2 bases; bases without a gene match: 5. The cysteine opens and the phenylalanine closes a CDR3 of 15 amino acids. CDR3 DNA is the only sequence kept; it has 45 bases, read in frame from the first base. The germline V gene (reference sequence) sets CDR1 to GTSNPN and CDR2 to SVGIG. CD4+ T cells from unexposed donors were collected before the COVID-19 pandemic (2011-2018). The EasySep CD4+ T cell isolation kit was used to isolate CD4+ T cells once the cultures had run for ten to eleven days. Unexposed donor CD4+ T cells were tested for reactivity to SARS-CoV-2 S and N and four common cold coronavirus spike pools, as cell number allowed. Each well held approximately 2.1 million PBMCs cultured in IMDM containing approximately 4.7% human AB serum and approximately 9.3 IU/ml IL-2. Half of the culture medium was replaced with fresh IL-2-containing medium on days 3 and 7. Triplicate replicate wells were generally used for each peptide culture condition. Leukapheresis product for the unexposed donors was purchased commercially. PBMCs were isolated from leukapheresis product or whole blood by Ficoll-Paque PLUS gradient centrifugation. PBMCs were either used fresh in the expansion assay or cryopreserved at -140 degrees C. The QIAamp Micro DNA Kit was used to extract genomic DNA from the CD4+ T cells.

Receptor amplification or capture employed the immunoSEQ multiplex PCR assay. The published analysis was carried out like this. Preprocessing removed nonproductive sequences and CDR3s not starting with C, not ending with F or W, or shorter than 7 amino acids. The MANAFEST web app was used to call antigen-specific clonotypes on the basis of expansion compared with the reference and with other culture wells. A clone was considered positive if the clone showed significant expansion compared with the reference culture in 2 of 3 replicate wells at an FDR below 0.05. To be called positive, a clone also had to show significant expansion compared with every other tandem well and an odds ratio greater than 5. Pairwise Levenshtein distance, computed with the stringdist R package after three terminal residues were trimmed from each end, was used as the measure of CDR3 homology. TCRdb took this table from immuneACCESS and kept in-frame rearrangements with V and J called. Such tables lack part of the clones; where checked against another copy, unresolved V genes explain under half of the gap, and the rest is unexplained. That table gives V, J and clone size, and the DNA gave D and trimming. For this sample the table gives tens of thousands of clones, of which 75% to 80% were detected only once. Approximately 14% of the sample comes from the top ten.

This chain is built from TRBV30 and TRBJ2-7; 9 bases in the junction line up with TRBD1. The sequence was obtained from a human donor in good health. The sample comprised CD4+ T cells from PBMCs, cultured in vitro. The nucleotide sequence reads TGTGCCTGGAGTGTATTACGGGACAGGGCCTACGAGCAGTACTTC. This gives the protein CAWSVLRDRAYEQYF.